Following are 27 T cell receptor beta chains from one sample sequenced in a study of T cell responses to AZD1222 COVID-19 vaccine. Profiling relied on immunoSEQ multiplex PCR, and the TCRdb table lists in-frame clones only, not all of them. The sample carries over 150,000 clones, about 90% recorded once. The material sequenced was peripheral blood, taken on day 0 of MenACWY control vaccination. Receptors were obtained from an adult in good health.

The chain has TRBV5-4 and TRBJ2-7; D is unclear. The CDR3 runs to 13 residues. V lost 3 bases and J lost 2, with 9 bases in between. CDR1 and CDR2 from the germline V gene are SGHNT and YYREEE (reference sequence). CDR3 residues: CASSWAPTYEQYF. CDR3 in DNA: TGTGCCAGCAGCTGGGCCCCAACCTACGAGCAGTACTTC.

This clone was found once. This same CDR3 is encoded by further DNA sequences in the sample. The rearrangement joins TRBV3-1 (or the pseudogene TRBV3-2) to TRBJ1-3; D possibly corresponds to TRBD1 (5 bases). Trimming cost V 3 bases and J 0 bases, with 6 bases left between them. Germline CDR1 LGHDT, CDR2 YNNKEL (reference sequence). The length of the CDR3 is 14 residues. The CDR3 bases are TGTGCCAGCAGCCAGGGGGGCTCTGGAAACACCATATATTTT. This codes for CASSQGGSGNTIYF.

The V call is TRBV28, the J call TRBJ1-2; 8 bases are shared with TRBD1. The V and J ends lost 8 bases and 6 bases, in that order; junction bases with no gene match: 14. The germline CDR1 and CDR2 sequences are MDHEN and SYDVKM. The CDR3 has 15 residues. Here the CDR3 reads CASDSYPLTGDGYTF. As DNA, the CDR3 is TGTGCCAGCGACTCATACCCCTTGACAGGGGATGGCTACACCTTC.

The sample holds one count of this clone. The chain uses TRBV5-6 and TRBJ1-4; 7 bases line up with TRBD1. This CDR3 is 15 amino acids long. The V segment lost 0 bases and the J segment 5 bases; nucleotides outside the gene matches: 4. From germline, CDR1 is SGHDT and CDR2 YYEEEE. CDR3 DNA sequence: TGTGCCAGCAGCTTGGCCGGGGACAGAAATGAAAAACTGTTTTTT. This gives the protein CASSLAGDRNEKLFF.

This clone was detected only a few times. This sequence joins TRBV2 and TRBJ1-2; a possible D gene is TRBD1 (5 bases). Germline CDR1 is SNHLY and CDR2 is FYNNEI. Trimming removed 0 bases at V and 5 bases at J, with 16 bases between. The CDR3 length is 16 residues. CDR3 sequence reads: CASSEAVWGTGYGYTF. The CDR3 DNA sequence: TGTGCCAGCAGTGAAGCGGTTTGGGGGACTGGGTATGGCTACACCTTC.

The V and J genes are TRBV9 and TRBJ1-2; D is uncertain. CDR3 size: 13 residues. Trimming took off 3 bases at V and 1 base at J, with 7 bases between the two ends. Per the germline V gene, CDR1 is SGDLS and CDR2 is YYNGEE. The CDR3: CASSAQYNYGYTF. The CDR3 bases are TGTGCCAGCAGCGCACAGTATAACTATGGCTACACCTTC.

The CDR3 protein is CASSFHTDTQYF. The CDR3, as DNA: TGTGCCAGCAGCTTCCACACAGATACGCAGTATTTT. V is TRBV11-3 and J is TRBJ2-3; D gene unclear. Between the trimmed V and J ends, which lost 3 bases and 2 bases, there was a span of 3 bases. This CDR3 has 12 amino acids. Germline CDR1 and CDR2: SGHNT and YENEEA. The complete variable domain, with remaining parts taken from reference TRBV11-3 and TRBJ2-3, reads EAGVVQSPRYKIIEKKQPVAFWCNPISGHNTLYWYLQNLGQGPELLIRYENEEAVDDSQLPKDRFSAERLKGVDSTLKIQPAELGDSAVYLCASSFHTDTQYFGPGTRLTVL.

This rearrangement joins TRBV6-5 to TRBJ2-7; D is perhaps TRBD2 (6 bases). This CDR3 is built from 15 residues. CDR1 and CDR2 (germline): MNHEY, SVGAGI. V lost 6 bases to trimming and J lost 4 bases, with 19 bases between them. The CDR3 loop reads CASRNGGLGVYEQYF. CDR3 nucleotides: TGTGCCAGCAGAAACGGGGGACTCGGAGTTTACGAGCAGTACTTC.

The chain's CDR3 is CASSPNPVGQGRTNEKLFF. CDR3 coding DNA: TGTGCCAGCAGCCCCAATCCAGTTGGACAGGGTAGGACTAATGAAAAACTGTTTTTT. This chain joins TRBV9 and TRBJ1-4; 8 nucleotides line up with TRBD1. This CDR3 is built from 19 residues. V lost 4 bases to trimming and J lost 2 bases; unmatched junction nucleotides: 16. Germline loops: CDR1 SGDLS, CDR2 YYNGEE.

The rearrangement links TRBV5-1 to TRBJ1-1, with D unclear. CDR1 and CDR2 from the germline V gene are SGHRS and YFSETQ. V dropped 2 bases and J dropped 3 bases, with 8 bases sitting between them. CDR3 size: 13 residues. The CDR3 coding sequence is TGCGCCAGCAGCTTACGGGAACACACTGAAGCTTTCTTT. It codes for CASSLREHTEAFF.

The rearrangement links TRBV28 to TRBJ1-2, with a possible D match to TRBD1 (5 bases). The V and J ends lost 5 bases and 4 bases respectively, with 11 bases between them. The germline CDR1 and CDR2 sequences are MDHEN and SYDVKM. The CDR3 runs to 13 residues. The CDR3 bases are TGTGCCAGCAGTCCGGGACCGGGCTATGGCTACACCTTC. This sequence encodes CASSPGPGYGYTF.

The CDR3 reads CASSLVGTLNEAFF. CDR3 coding DNA: TGTGCCAGCAGCTTAGTAGGGACGTTAAATGAAGCTTTCTTT. The gene calls are TRBV7-2 and TRBJ1-1; tentatively, D is TRBD1 (5 bases). This CDR3 is 14 amino acids long. CDR1 is SGHTA and CDR2 is FQGNSA in the germline V gene. V gave up 1 base and J gave up 7 bases, with 13 bases separating them.

The V and J genes are TRBV24-1 and TRBJ1-2; D ambiguous. CDR3 length: 15 amino acids. Trimming shortened V by 5 bases and J by 7 bases, and 19 bases separated the two germline ends. Germline assignment: CDR1 KGHDR and CDR2 SFDVKD. CDR3 amino acids: CATSGSDYYEGGYTF. DNA of the CDR3: TGTGCCACCAGTGGCTCGGACTATTACGAGGGTGGCTACACCTTC.

The V gene is TRBV6-5, the J gene TRBJ2-7; TRBD2 is a possible D gene (6 bases). The germline gives CDR1 MNHEY, CDR2 SVGAGI. This CDR3 contains 10 residues. The CDR3 spells CSGGTHEQYF. The DNA of the CDR3 is TGTTCTGGGGGGACCCACGAGCAGTACTTC.

In nucleotides, the CDR3 is TGTGCCAGCAGTGTGGGGGCCAACGTCCTGACTTTC. It specifies CASSVGANVLTF. The chain combines TRBV2 with TRBJ2-6; D is uncertain. This CDR3 has 12 residues. Germline V gene lookup returns CDR1 SNHLY and CDR2 FYNNEI. Trimming cost V 4 bases and J 4 bases, with 2 bases left between them.

The chain joins TRBV21-1 to TRBJ1-5; the table calls TRBD1, which could not be checked here. TRBV21-1 counts as a pseudogene. The CDR3 totals 19 residues. The CDR3 sequence: CASSIAHRQGGSSNQPQHF. CDR3 sequence (DNA): TGTGCCAGCAGCATAGCGCACAGACAGGGGGGTAGTAGCAATCAGCCCCAGCATTTT.

This chain connects TRBV21-1 to TRBJ1-4; the table's D call, TRBD1, has no DNA check behind it. TRBV21-1 is classified as a pseudogene. This CDR3 is built from 16 residues. This CDR3 reads CASTNDRGSTNEKLFF. In nucleotides, the CDR3 is TGTGCCAGCACCAACGACAGGGGGAGCACTAATGAAAAACTGTTTTTT.

J is TRBJ1-1 and V is TRBV2; D remains unclear. There are 12 residues in the CDR3. Trimming took 2 bases from V and 7 from J, leaving 8 bases between them. The V gene's germline CDR1 is SNHLY and CDR2 FYNNEI. The CDR3 loop is CASSESWIEAFF. Written as DNA, the CDR3 is TGTGCCAGCAGTGAATCATGGATTGAAGCTTTCTTT.

V usage is TRBV4-1 and J usage is TRBJ2-3; D is ambiguous. Deletions cut 0 bases from V and 0 bases from J, with 10 bases between. The CDR3 is made up of 16 amino acids. Germline lookup yields CDR1 MGHRA and CDR2 YSYEKL. The CDR3 protein is CASSQDGQTSTDTQYF. The CDR3 bases are TGCGCCAGCAGCCAAGATGGGCAAACTAGCACAGATACGCAGTATTTT.

V usage is TRBV3-1 (or the pseudogene TRBV3-2) and J usage is TRBJ2-1; D is undetermined. The germline V gene encodes CDR1 LGHDT and CDR2 YNNKEL (reference sequence). The CDR3 runs to 13 residues. With 4 bases removed from V and 5 bases from J, the gap between germline ends came to 9 bases. CDR3 residues: CASSRWRNNEQFF. For the CDR3, the DNA is TGTGCCAGCAGCCGTTGGCGGAACAATGAGCAGTTCTTC.

The V gene is TRBV24-1, the J gene TRBJ1-1, with 10 bases aligning to TRBD1. The V segment lost 2 bases and the J segment 1 base; nucleotides outside the gene matches: 6. Germline-derived CDR1 and CDR2 are KGHDR and SFDVKD. The CDR3 runs to 17 residues. The DNA for the CDR3 is TGTGCCACCAGTGATTCCCCGGGACAGGGGCAGAACACTGAAGCTTTCTTT. It encodes CATSDSPGQGQNTEAFF.

The V call is TRBV11-3, the J call TRBJ2-7, with 12 bases identical to TRBD2. With V trimmed by 1 base and J by 3 bases, 10 bases remained unmatched. This CDR3 region has 18 residues. Germline values: CDR1 SGHNT, CDR2 YENEEA. The CDR3 bases are TGTGCCAGCAGCTTAGGTACGCTAGCGGGAGGGCGGAGCTACGAGCAGTACTTC. This translates into CASSLGTLAGGRSYEQYF.

This chain links TRBV10-3 with TRBJ1-3; possibly TRBD1 for D (6 bases). The CDR3 runs 14 residues. V lost 6 bases and J lost 1, with 10 bases in between. Germline V CDR1 and CDR2: ENHRY, SYGVKD. CDR3 DNA: TGTGCCATCAGAAGCGACAGGTCTGGAAACACCATATATTTT. Translated, it gives CAIRSDRSGNTIYF.

This chain connects TRBV6-5 to TRBJ1-2; D gene unclear. V was clipped by 2 bases and J by 2 bases, with 6 bases between them. Germline CDR1 and CDR2: MNHEY and SVGAGI. The CDR3 extends over 13 amino acids. As DNA, the CDR3 is TGTGCCAGCAGTTACGATGGGAACTATGGCTACACCTTC. Protein sequence: CASSYDGNYGYTF.

This sequence joins TRBV7-2 and TRBJ1-4, with TRBD1 matching 7 bases. The V segment lost 1 base and the J segment 8 bases; nucleotides outside the gene matches: 4. Germline CDR1 reads SGHTA; CDR2 reads FQGNSA. This CDR3 region has 14 residues. This CDR3 is CASSLGQGWEKLFF. In DNA, the CDR3 is TGTGCCAGCAGCTTAGGACAGGGATGGGAAAAACTGTTTTTT.

This chain connects TRBV5-1 to TRBJ1-4; TRBD1 might be the D (6 bases). Trimming took 4 bases from V and 4 from J, leaving 17 bases between them. Per the germline V gene, CDR1 is SGHRS and CDR2 is YFSETQ. CDR3 length equals 16 residues. The CDR3 sequence is CASSMGRLGGNEKLFF. In nucleotides, the CDR3 is TGCGCCAGCAGCATGGGACGGTTAGGGGGTAATGAAAAACTGTTTTTT.

The chain links TRBV6-1 to TRBJ2-7; TRBD1 aligns across 9 bases. CDR3 length equals 16 residues. Germline V gene lookup returns CDR1 MNHNS and CDR2 SASEGT. V lost 0 bases, J lost 2 bases, and 5 bases stayed unmatched. CDR3: CASSEALGQGTYEQYF. As DNA, the CDR3 is TGTGCCAGCAGTGAAGCGCTGGGACAGGGTACCTACGAGCAGTACTTC.